This T cell receptor beta chain originates from a study of blood T cell repertoires in COVID-19. The wider study: From T cells, B-cell-depleted T cells, or PBMCs came the material, which was cDNA or gDNA.

Source study methods: Reference gene primer amplification in the assay estimated nucleated cell counts. The data were produced by immunoSEQ multiplex PCR, yet TCRdb's version contains in-frame clones alone and is incomplete. That table supplies the V and J calls and clone size; D and trimming were determined from the DNA. The table has about 240,000 clones, over 80% seen once. In terms of age and location, participants ranged from roughly 18 to 90 years and lived in about 25 US areas. Assignments of participants to cohorts depended upon their own reported clinical history. Sequencing was done on a sample of PBMCs or T cells enriched from blood (not recorded which). The receptor's source is a woman under 40 with acute COVID-19.

CDR3: CASSNTKDPRGGAEAFF. Written as DNA, the CDR3 is TGTGCCAGTAGCAATACGAAAGACCCCCGAGGGGGGGCTGAAGCTTTCTTT. The rearrangement joins TRBV19 to TRBJ1-1; a weak D match, TRBD1 (6 bases). Germline V CDR1 and CDR2: LNHDA, SQIVND (reference sequence). This CDR3 is 17 amino acids long. Deletions cut 6 bases from V and 6 bases from J, with 26 bases between.